This T cell receptor beta chain was retrieved from a study of blood T cells in healthy people across ages. Broader study findings: Age advanced and TCR beta diversity per million T cells fell, roughly linearly. It was not possible, with unsorted PBMCs, to conclusively compare naive and antigen-experienced cells.

This clonotype was picked up a small number of times. Its matching antigen is unknown. Primed by a sample-barcoded 5' primer and a J-beta primer mix, a second PCR proceeded for 7 to 11 cycles. Through a template-switch adaptor with 12 random nucleotides, each cDNA molecule received a tag. TCRdb independently ran MiXCR on the 5' RACE reads; one entry per CDR3 protein. The table has about 1,400,000 distinct CDR3 sequences, approximately 60% seen once. V trimming: 5 bases; J trimming: 4 bases; junction bases outside the gene matches: 6. The CDR3 totals 14 residues. CDR1 and CDR2 (germline): MNHEY, SMNVEV (reference sequence).

What was sequenced was blood. This clonotype originated in a man between 18 and 29 years old in good health. The chain carries TRBV27 and TRBJ1-2; TRBD1 matches at 8 bases. CDR3 in amino acids: CASSLQGEGYGYTF. In DNA form, the CDR3 reads TGTGCCAGCAGTCTACAGGGGGAAGGCTATGGCTACACCTTC.